The following is a T cell receptor beta chain sequence with its context. The sample comes from a study of blood T cell repertoires in COVID-19. For the study at large: The cDNA or gDNA used as material had been derived from T cells, B-cell-depleted T cells, or PBMCs.

The repertoire was sequenced with immunoSEQ multiplex PCR; TCRdb's copy has only in-frame clones and lacks some. The sample includes roughly 130,000 clones, more than 70% of them seen just once. From germline, CDR1 is LNHDA and CDR2 SQIVND (reference sequence). The V gene lost 9 bases and the J gene lost 5 bases, with 13 bases spanning the gap. This CDR3 has 12 amino acids. The receptor was isolated from a woman in her sixties with acute or convalescent COVID-19. The chain recombines TRBV19 with TRBJ1-1; D is unresolved. The sequenced material came from peripheral blood. The CDR3 here is CASKKSGTEAFF. DNA for the CDR3: TGTGCCAGCAAAAAAAGCGGGACTGAAGCTTTCTTT.